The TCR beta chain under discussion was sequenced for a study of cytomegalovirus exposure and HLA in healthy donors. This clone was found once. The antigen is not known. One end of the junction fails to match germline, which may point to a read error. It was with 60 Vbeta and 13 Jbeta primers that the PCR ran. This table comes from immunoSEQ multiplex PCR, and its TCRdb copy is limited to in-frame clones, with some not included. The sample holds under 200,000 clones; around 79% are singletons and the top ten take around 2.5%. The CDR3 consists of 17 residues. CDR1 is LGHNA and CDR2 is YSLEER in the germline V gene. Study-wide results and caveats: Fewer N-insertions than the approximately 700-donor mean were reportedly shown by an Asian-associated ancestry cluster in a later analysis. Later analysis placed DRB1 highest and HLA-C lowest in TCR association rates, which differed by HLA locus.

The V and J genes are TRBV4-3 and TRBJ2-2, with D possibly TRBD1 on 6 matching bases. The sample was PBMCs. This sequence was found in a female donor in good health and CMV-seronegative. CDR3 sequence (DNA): TGCGCCAGCAGCCGCTCGGTGTGGGGACAAATGACCGTGGAGCTGTTTTTT. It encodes CASSRSVWGQMTVELFF.